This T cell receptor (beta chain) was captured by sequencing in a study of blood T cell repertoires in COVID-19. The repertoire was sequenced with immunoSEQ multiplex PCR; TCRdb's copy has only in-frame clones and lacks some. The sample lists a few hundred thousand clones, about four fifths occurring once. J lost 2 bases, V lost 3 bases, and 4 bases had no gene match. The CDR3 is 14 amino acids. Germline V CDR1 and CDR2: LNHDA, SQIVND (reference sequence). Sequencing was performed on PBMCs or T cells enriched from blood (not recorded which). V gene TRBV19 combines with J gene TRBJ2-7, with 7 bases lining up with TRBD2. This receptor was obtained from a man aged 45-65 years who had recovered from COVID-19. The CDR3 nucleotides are TGTGCCAGTAGTATCGGGGGAGGGACCTACGAGCAGTACTTC. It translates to CASSIGGGTYEQYF.